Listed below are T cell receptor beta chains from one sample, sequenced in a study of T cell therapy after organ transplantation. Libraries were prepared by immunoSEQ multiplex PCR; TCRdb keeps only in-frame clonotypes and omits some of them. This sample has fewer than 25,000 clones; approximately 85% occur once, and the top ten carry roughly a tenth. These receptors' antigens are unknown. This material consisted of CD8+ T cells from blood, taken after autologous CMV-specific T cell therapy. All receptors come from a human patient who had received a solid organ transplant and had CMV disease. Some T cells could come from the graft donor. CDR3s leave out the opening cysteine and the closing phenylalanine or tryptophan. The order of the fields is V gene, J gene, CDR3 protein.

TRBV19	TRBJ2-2	ASTGPGGQGPTGELF
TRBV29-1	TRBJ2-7	SAGTGLSYEQY
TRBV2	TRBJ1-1	ASSGPVTTMNTEAF
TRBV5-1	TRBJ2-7	ASSSNRGPYEQY
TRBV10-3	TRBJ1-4	AISGENEKLF
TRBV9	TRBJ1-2	ASSVRDNYGYT
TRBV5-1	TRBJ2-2	ASSKKPGLAGAGELF
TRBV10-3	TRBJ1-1	AISGGIRTEAF
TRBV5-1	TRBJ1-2	ASSLNRESGYT
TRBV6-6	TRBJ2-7	ASSYGWKYEQY
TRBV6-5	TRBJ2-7	ASSYDRGAYEQY
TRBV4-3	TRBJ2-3	ASSQDVTERGTDTQY
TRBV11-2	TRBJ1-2	ASSPPDGQGAPGGYT
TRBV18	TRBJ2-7	ASSPVTTGSSYEQY
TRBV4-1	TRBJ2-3	ASSHLAGGPGNTQY
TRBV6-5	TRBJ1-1	ASSYRDRGLNTEAF
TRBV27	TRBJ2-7	ASSLIGTGSKEQY
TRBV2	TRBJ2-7	ASSGTGDVPYEQY
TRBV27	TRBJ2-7	ASSFGLALGEQY
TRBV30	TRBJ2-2	AWEGDGTSGSWNTGELF
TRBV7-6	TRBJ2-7	ASSLSGTGGEQY
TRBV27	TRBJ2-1	ASSPAPTGYNEQF
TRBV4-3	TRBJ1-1	ASSHLTLREAF
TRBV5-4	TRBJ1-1	ASSLGTVSNTEAF
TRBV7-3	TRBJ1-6	ASSLGARLLNSPLH
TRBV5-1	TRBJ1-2	ASSLRQPVLPNYGYT
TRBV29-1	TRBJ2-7	SVEASGGYEQY
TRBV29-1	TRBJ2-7	SALVGVGYEQY
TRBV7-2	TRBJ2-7	ASSSSPGPLYEQY
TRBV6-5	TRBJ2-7	ASSYSSGGEQY